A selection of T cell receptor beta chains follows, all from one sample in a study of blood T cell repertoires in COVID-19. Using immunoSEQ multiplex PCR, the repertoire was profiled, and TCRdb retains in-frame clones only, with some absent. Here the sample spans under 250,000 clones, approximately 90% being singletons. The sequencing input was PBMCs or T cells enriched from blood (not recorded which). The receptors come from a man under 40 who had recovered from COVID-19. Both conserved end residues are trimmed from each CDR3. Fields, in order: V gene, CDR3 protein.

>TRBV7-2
ASSFNSYYEQY
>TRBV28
ASRPRQPIASDTQY
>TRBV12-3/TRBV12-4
ASREGNYGYT
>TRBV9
ASSVAETSYGYT
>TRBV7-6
ASSLVGGSGTGELF
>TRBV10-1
ASSEPGLAGGHEQF
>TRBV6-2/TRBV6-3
ASSLLALEQF
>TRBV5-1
ASSPVGRMNTEAF
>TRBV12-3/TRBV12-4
ASSLGMGEKLF
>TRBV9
ASSVTPGTSSGNEQF
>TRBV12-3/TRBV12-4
ASSLSRETQY
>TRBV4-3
ASSQGDRGQETQY
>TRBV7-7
ASSQGPGYEQF
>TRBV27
ASSLKFSSNQPQH
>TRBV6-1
ASSEYLSGGDGYT
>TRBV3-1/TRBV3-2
ASSHPANYGYT
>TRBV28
ASSPPLTGVETQY
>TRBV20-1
SASRGGSYNEQF
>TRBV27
ASRLGLAFYNEQF
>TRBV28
ASSRRSPGELF
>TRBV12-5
ASGRDRVDINYGYT
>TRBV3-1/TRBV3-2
ASSQNPAMNTGELF
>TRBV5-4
ASSFSQVTNTEAF
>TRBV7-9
ASSLPGRAEYNEQF
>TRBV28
ASSLVTGRNEQF
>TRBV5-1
ASSGGREGTDTQY
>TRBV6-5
ASIGPSGKLF
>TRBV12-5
ASGLPSGGISFAGELF
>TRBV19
ASRLGYSYNEQF
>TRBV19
ASIRDRGYGYT
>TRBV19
ASSTQTATLNQPQH
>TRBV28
ASSPRVQGTTNEKLF
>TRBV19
ASSPPTGFMVYAF
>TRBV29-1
SVARQMNTEAF
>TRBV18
ASSPRLAGAGELF
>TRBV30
AWSSTGGTEAF
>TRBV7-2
ASSLVSTGELF
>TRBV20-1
SAPRGNTIY
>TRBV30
AWSGTGGYTDTQY
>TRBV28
ASSLSKGLAGARGVEQF
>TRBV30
AWRQGARSPLH
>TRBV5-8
ASGKQGANYGYT
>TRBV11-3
ASSLGQVGELF
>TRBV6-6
ANLGGAREKLF
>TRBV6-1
ASSETAYRVDNEKLF
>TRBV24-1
ATSDLAGSIQY
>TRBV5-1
ASSGYGLNNEQF
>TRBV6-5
ASSEGGSGANVLT
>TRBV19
ASSLSSGQTYEQY
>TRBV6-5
ASRGGHIQY
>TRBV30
AWSYGTYNEQF
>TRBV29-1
SVLDGELF
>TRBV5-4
ASSREGLNTEAF
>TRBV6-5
ASSPPNGRRDTQY
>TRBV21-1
ASSKASALDRWYEQY
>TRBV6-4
ASSSDRNTEAF
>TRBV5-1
ASSPRQGASYEQY
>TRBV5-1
ASSSGQVNQPQH
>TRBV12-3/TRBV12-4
ASSRSSGNTIY
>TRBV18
ASSPTSGRETQY